This record covers a single T cell receptor beta chain. CDR1 is DFQATT, CDR2 SNEGSKA, per germline (reference sequence). Trimming stripped 5 bases from V and 6 bases from J, with 19 bases between. The CDR3 is 15 amino acids. The data were taken from a study of blood T cells in healthy people across ages. PCR was performed a second time for about 7 to 11 cycles using a sample-barcoded 5' primer and a J-beta primer mix. Each CDR3 protein is one row after TCRdb ran MiXCR on the 5' RACE reads. The sample has 450,000 to 700,000 distinct CDR3 sequences, 27% seen once; the top ten hold roughly 20%. The sequence derives from a woman in her seventies in good health. This rearrangement joins TRBV20-1 to TRBJ1-4, with D perhaps TRBD1 (5 bases). Sequencing input: blood. The CDR3 nucleotides read TGCAGTGCTCCGGGGGTGACTTTGCGGGATGAAAAACTGTTTTTT. It codes for CSAPGVTLRDEKLFF.